This TCR beta chain was obtained from a study of tumor-infiltrating lymphocytes in localized non-small cell lung cancer. Study as a whole: The cohort mixed smokers and never-smokers, several histologies, and some post-neoadjuvant-chemotherapy samples. Overall study results and limits: TCR sequencing covered a subset of patients with enough tissue. T-cell fraction did not differ between immunotypes IM1 and IM2.

The CDR3 contains 14 residues. V was clipped by 5 bases and J by 4 bases; unmatched bases: 2. To note about this clone: What it recognizes is unknown.

The assay was immunoSEQ multiplex PCR, and TCRdb's table has in-frame clones only and misses some. The table includes 10,000 to 15,000 clones, 65% to 85% detected once. The V and J genes are TRBV6-7 and TRBJ1-2; 12 bases align to TRBD1. TRBV6-7 is an ORF, and what it does is uncertain. This clonotype was sampled from a human donor with non-small cell lung cancer. The sequencing input was uninvolved lung tissue not adjacent to the tumor. The CDR3 nucleotides are TGTGCCAGCAGTGGGACAGGGGGCGCCTATGGCTACACCTTC. Translated: CASSGTGGAYGYTF.